Listed below are T cell receptor beta chains from one sample, sequenced in a study of cytomegalovirus exposure and HLA in healthy donors. Sequencing was performed with immunoSEQ multiplex PCR; in TCRdb, only in-frame clones are kept and a portion is missing. Of about 270,000 clones listed, 65% to 90% are singletons. The sequenced sample consisted of PBMCs. The receptors derive from a woman aged 18-29 years in good health and CMV-seronegative. CDR3s include the opening cysteine and the closing phenylalanine or tryptophan. Fields, in order: CDR3 DNA, CDR3 protein, D gene, clone size, V gene, J gene. D genes are given only for firm matches. The size entry is marked missing in some rows and otherwise reads once, few, many or a size class.

TGTGCCGGCCAGGGGGGAATCGCAGATACGCAGTATTTT	CAGQGGIADTQYF	-	-	TRBV10-3	TRBJ2-3
TGCAGCGTTGAAGATGGGGGACTGGACACTGAAGCTTTCTTT	CSVEDGGLDTEAFF	-	-	TRBV29-1	TRBJ1-1
TGCGCCAGCAGCCAAGATAGAGTCTCTGGGGCCAACGTCCTGACTTTC	CASSQDRVSGANVLTF	-	-	TRBV4-3	TRBJ2-6
TGTGCCAGCAGAGCCGGGACAGGAGGCTACGAGCAGTACTTC	CASRAGTGGYEQYF	TRBD1	few	TRBV7-9	TRBJ2-7
TGTGCCAGCAGCCCGGCCGGGACAGGGAATTCACCCCTCCACTTT	CASSPAGTGNSPLHF	TRBD1	-	TRBV7-9	TRBJ1-6
TGTGCCAGTAGTCCGCGGACTAGCGGGGAATCCTACGAGCAGTACTTC	CASSPRTSGESYEQYF	TRBD2	-	TRBV19	TRBJ2-7
TGTGCCAGCAGCCGAACCGGGACAGGGGGTGAGGTCTATGGCTACACCTTC	CASSRTGTGGEVYGYTF	TRBD1	-	TRBV7-2	TRBJ1-2
TGCAGCGTTCGGCGGGACAGGTCCGGCGAGCAGTACTTC	CSVRRDRSGEQYF	TRBD1	-	TRBV29-1	TRBJ2-7
TGTGCCAGCAGCCCACAATTTGGGACTTCAATCTACGAGCAGTACTTC	CASSPQFGTSIYEQYF	-	-	TRBV7-9	TRBJ2-7
TGTGCCAGCAGTTTATGGCCCTTACTAGCGGGAGATACGCAGTATTTT	CASSLWPLLAGDTQYF	TRBD2	-	TRBV27	TRBJ2-3
TGTGCCAGCAGCGTAGCTACAGGGGGCGGTGGCTACACCTTC	CASSVATGGGGYTF	TRBD1	-	TRBV9	TRBJ1-2
TGTGCCAGCAGCTTAGGGTCGGCGGACAGGGGAAGGGAGCAGTACTTC	CASSLGSADRGREQYF	TRBD1	-	TRBV7-8	TRBJ2-7
TGTGCCAGCAGCGTAGGAGATAGCAATCAGCCCCAGCATTTT	CASSVGDSNQPQHF	-	-	TRBV9	TRBJ1-5
TGTGCCAGCAGCTGGGGAGTGGAAACTTACAACACCATATATTTT	CASSWGVETYNTIYF	-	-	TRBV6-6	TRBJ1-3
TGTGCCAGCCAGTGGACTAGCGTATTCAATGAGCAGTTCTTC	CASQWTSVFNEQFF	TRBD2	-	TRBV2	TRBJ2-1
TGTGCCAGCAGCTTAGTACTGGGGGCAGGTGGCTACACCTTC	CASSLVLGAGGYTF	-	-	TRBV11-2	TRBJ1-2
TGCAGCTTTACAGGGGATGGGGCCAACGTCCTGACTTTC	CSFTGDGANVLTF	TRBD1	-	TRBV29-1	TRBJ2-6
TGTGCCAGCAGCTTACGTTGGCTGAGTCGGCGGGGCGGGGAGCTGTTTTTT	CASSLRWLSRRGGELFF	-	-	TRBV11-2	TRBJ2-2
TGTGCCAGCAGTTTCCGACAGGGGCCGGGCGGGGAGCTGTTTTTT	CASSFRQGPGGELFF	TRBD1	-	TRBV28	TRBJ2-2
TGTGCCAGCAGTGGATATGGGCCATTAGGTTCTGGCTACACCTTC	CASSGYGPLGSGYTF	-	-	TRBV2	TRBJ1-2
TGTGCCAGTAGTAGGAGGACAGGCGGTTATAATTCACCCCTCCACTTT	CASSRRTGGYNSPLHF	TRBD1	-	TRBV19	TRBJ1-6
TGCGCCAGCAGCTTGGGTCCAGGGATAGAAGCTTTCTTT	CASSLGPGIEAFF	-	-	TRBV5-1	TRBJ1-1
TGTGCCAGCATCCAGAGGGTCCGGGGTCCGCAGTATTTT	CASIQRVRGPQYF	-	-	TRBV5-8	TRBJ2-3
TGTGCCAGCTCACCACAGGGGGACGAAAAACTGTTTTTT	CASSPQGDEKLFF	-	-	TRBV18	TRBJ1-4
TGTGCCAGCAGCTTACTTGGCTGGCGGAATCAGCCCCAGCATTTT	CASSLLGWRNQPQHF	-	-	TRBV7-9	TRBJ1-5
TGTGCCAGCAGTTTTATTAGACGGGATGACTACGAGCAGTACTTC	CASSFIRRDDYEQYF	-	once	TRBV28	TRBJ2-7